The next 6 T cell receptor beta chains were all read from a single sample in a study of blood T cell repertoires in COVID-19. Here immunoSEQ multiplex PCR was the method, and the copy in TCRdb shows in-frame clones only, minus some. The table has 45,000 to 70,000 clones, around 70% seen once; the top ten hold about 17%. The sample comprised peripheral blood. Receptors originate from a woman aged 45-60 years with active or convalescent COVID-19.

The gene calls are TRBV19 and TRBJ2-2, with 12 positions matching TRBD1. The CDR3 length is 16 residues. V shed 5 bases, J shed 7 bases, and the junction held 8 bases outside the gene matches. CDR1 and CDR2 (germline): LNHDA, SQIVND (reference sequence). CDR3 bases: TGTGCCAGTAGTGGGACAGGGGGCGCTTCTCTCGGGGAGCTGTTTTTT. Translated, it gives CASSGTGGASLGELFF. The whole variable domain, filled in from reference TRBV19 and TRBJ2-2, reads DGGITQSPKYLFRKEGQNVTLSCEQNLNHDAMYWYRQDPGQGLRLIYYSQIVNDFQKGDIAEGYSVSREKKESFPLTVTSAQKNPTAFYLCASSGTGGASLGELFFGEGSRLTVL.

This clone was seen only a few times. V and J are TRBV12-3 or TRBV12-4 and TRBJ2-1; 7 bases are shared with TRBD2. The CDR3 runs 13 residues. Trimming removed 5 bases from V and 7 bases from J; junction bases left unmatched: 5. The CDR3 region has the DNA TGTGCCAGCAGTCCCGGGAGGAGAAATGAGCAGTTCTTC. This sequence encodes CASSPGRRNEQFF.

The rearrangement uses TRBV5-1 and TRBJ1-5; TRBD1 matches at 7 bases. CDR3 size: 14 residues. From germline, CDR1 is SGHRS and CDR2 YFSETQ. After removal of 0 bases from V and 6 bases from J, the junction contained 3 bases not matched to a gene. CDR3 bases: TGCGCCAGCAGCTTGGAAGGGGGCCCTCAGCCCCAGCATTTT. Encoded protein: CASSLEGGPQPQHF. Complete variable domain (other parts from reference TRBV5-1 and TRBJ1-5): KAGVTQTPRYLIKTRGQQVTLSCSPISGHRSVSWYQQTPGQGLQFLFEYFSETQRNKGNFPGRFSGRQFSNSRSEMNVSTLELGDSALYLCASSLEGGPQPQHFGDGTRLSIL.

This clone was seen a few times. This chain connects TRBV5-4 to TRBJ2-7; TRBD1 aligns across 10 bases. The CDR3 is 14 residues long. CDR1 and CDR2 from the germline V gene are SGHNT and YYREEE (reference sequence). V lost 0 bases and J lost 3; bases outside the gene matches: 0. CDR3 nucleotide sequence: TGTGCCAGCAGCTTGGGGACAGGGGGCTACGAGCAGTACTTC. Encoded protein: CASSLGTGGYEQYF.

This clone turned up a few times. V gene TRBV5-1 combines with J gene TRBJ2-2; 11 nucleotides line up with TRBD2. The CDR3 contains 15 residues. The V gene end was trimmed by 4 bases and the J gene end by 7 bases; junction bases not matched to a gene: 6. Germline V gene sequence: CDR1 SGHRS, CDR2 YFSETQ. The CDR3 nucleotides are TGCGCCAGCAGCCCAACTAGCGGGAGTGTCGGGGAGCTGTTTTTT. Residues: CASSPTSGSVGELFF.

The chain combines TRBV10-3 with TRBJ2-7, with D perhaps TRBD2 (5 bases). V was trimmed by 0 bases and J by 0 bases, leaving 9 bases between them. Looked up from germline, CDR1 is ENHRY and CDR2 is SYGVKD. The CDR3 is made up of 15 amino acids. CDR3 region: CAISESGAVSYEQYF. The CDR3 coding sequence is TGTGCCATCAGTGAGTCGGGAGCGGTCTCCTACGAGCAGTACTTC.